A selection of T cell receptor beta chains follows, all from one sample in a study of cytomegalovirus exposure and HLA in healthy donors. This table comes from immunoSEQ multiplex PCR, and its TCRdb copy is limited to in-frame clones, with some not included. The sample gives 200,000 or so clones, approximately 90% of which show up once; around 1% is in the top ten. The specimen sequenced was PBMCs. The source is a woman between 18 and 30 years old in good health and CMV-seronegative. Both conserved end residues are part of each CDR3. A D gene is named only where the DNA matches it firmly. Clone size is not always given. Where it is, it says once, few, many or a class for expanded clones.

V	size	J	D	DNA	CDR3
TRBV20-1	NA	TRBJ2-7	NA	TGCAGTGCTAGAGATCAGTTCGAGCAGTACTTC	CSARDQFEQYF
TRBV11-3	NA	TRBJ1-1	TRBD1	TGTGCCAGCAGCTTGGAGACAGGGGGAATCACTGAAGCTTTCTTT	CASSLETGGITEAFF
TRBV19	NA	TRBJ2-7	NA	TGTGCCAGTAGTCCCACACATGACAGCTACGAGCAGTACTTC	CASSPTHDSYEQYF
TRBV4-2	NA	TRBJ2-5	TRBD2	TGTGCCAGCAGCGTCAGCGGGAGAGAGACCCAGTACTTC	CASSVSGRETQYF
TRBV19	NA	TRBJ1-5	TRBD1	TGTGCCAGTACAGGGGGCTTTCAGCCCCAGCATTTT	CASTGGFQPQHF
TRBV9	NA	TRBJ1-1	TRBD1	TGTGCCAGCAGCGAGGTCGGGACAGGGCGGGCTGAAGCTTTCTTT	CASSEVGTGRAEAFF
TRBV30	once	TRBJ2-5	NA	TGTGCCTGGAGTGATGAGGTTCCTTGGACCCAGTACTTC	CAWSDEVPWTQYF
TRBV18	NA	TRBJ2-7	TRBD2	TGTGCCAGCTCAACCTCTAGCGGCTACGAGCAGTACTTC	CASSTSSGYEQYF
TRBV6-1	NA	TRBJ1-6	TRBD1	TGTGCCAGCAGCAACACCGGGACAGATAATTCACCCCTCCACTTT	CASSNTGTDNSPLHF
TRBV6-1	NA	TRBJ2-1	TRBD1	TGTGCCAGCAGTGGCCCCGGGACAGGGGTAATCAATGAGCAGTTCTTC	CASSGPGTGVINEQFF
TRBV6-1	NA	TRBJ1-5	NA	TGTGCCAGCAGTGACATGGGAGGCAATCAGCCCCAGCATTTT	CASSDMGGNQPQHF
TRBV5-1	NA	TRBJ1-2	NA	TGCGCCAGCAGTGGCCCCTCCGTCTATGGCTACACCTTC	CASSGPSVYGYTF
TRBV7-9	NA	TRBJ2-7	NA	TGTGCCAGCAGCTTAGCCGGGGGCGAGCAGTACTTC	CASSLAGGEQYF
TRBV10-1	NA	TRBJ2-1	NA	TGCGCCAGCAGGCCACAGGGTAACAATGAGCAGTTCTTC	CASRPQGNNEQFF
TRBV7-3	NA	TRBJ2-5	TRBD2	TGTGCCAGCAGCTCGCTAGCGGGTAGGACAGAGACCCAGTACTTC	CASSSLAGRTETQYF
TRBV5-5	NA	TRBJ1-5	TRBD1	TGTGCCAGCAGCTATGGGACAGGGAGTCAGCCCCAGCATTTT	CASSYGTGSQPQHF
TRBV28	NA	TRBJ1-2	NA	TGTGCCAGCAGTTTTGGACAAACTAACTATGGCTACACCTTC	CASSFGQTNYGYTF
TRBV5-1	many	TRBJ1-4	NA	TGCGCCAGCAGCTTGGCTTTGACAAGTGACGAAAAACTGTTTTTT	CASSLALTSDEKLFF
TRBV4-1	NA	TRBJ1-4	NA	TGCGCCAGCAGCCAAGATCCAGGGTCGAGTGAAAAACTGTTTTTT	CASSQDPGSSEKLFF
TRBV19	NA	TRBJ1-5	NA	TGTGCCAGTAGTCGTTACAGGACGGGTCCCCTTAGCAATCAGCCCCAGCATTTT	CASSRYRTGPLSNQPQHF
TRBV5-1	few	TRBJ2-1	NA	TGCGCCAGCAGCTTGAATACAGACGACTACAATGAGCAGTTCTTC	CASSLNTDDYNEQFF
TRBV19	NA	TRBJ2-2	NA	TGTGCCAGTAGTGCCCCGTCGCGCGGCGCCGGGGAGCTGTTTTTT	CASSAPSRGAGELFF
TRBV5-6	NA	TRBJ1-2	TRBD1	TGTGCCAGCAAAACGACAGGGGGCGTTCTTGGCTACACCTTC	CASKTTGGVLGYTF
TRBV10-3	NA	TRBJ2-3	TRBD2	TGTGCCGCGGGACTAGCGGGGCTGGAGGAAGATACGCAGTATTTT	CAAGLAGLEEDTQYF
TRBV5-1	NA	TRBJ1-3	TRBD1	TGCGCCAGCAGCTGGGGACAGACCGACTCTGGAAACACCATATATTTT	CASSWGQTDSGNTIYF
TRBV7-9	NA	TRBJ2-1	TRBD2	TGTGCCAGCAGCCCCCCTAGCGGGAGACAGGCCGGGGAGCAGTTCTTC	CASSPPSGRQAGEQFF
TRBV15	NA	TRBJ2-6	TRBD2	TGTGCCACCAGCCGAGCGGGAGGGCCGACTGGGGCCAACGTCCTGACTTTC	CATSRAGGPTGANVLTF
TRBV28	NA	TRBJ2-5	NA	TGTGCCAGCAGTCCGCTAGGGGGGACCCAGTACTTC	CASSPLGGTQYF
TRBV15	few	TRBJ2-2	NA	TGTGCCACCAGCCGCCCCGGGGTCACCGGGGAGCTGTTTTTT	CATSRPGVTGELFF
TRBV27	NA	TRBJ1-4	TRBD1	TGTGCCAGCAGTGCCCGGACAGGGCCTGGCCGACTGTTTTTT	CASSARTGPGRLFF
TRBV28	once	TRBJ1-1	TRBD1	TGTGCCAGCAGACCCGCCGGACAGGCCAAGAACACTGAAGCTTTCTTT	CASRPAGQAKNTEAFF
TRBV4-1	NA	TRBJ1-5	NA	TGCGCCAGCAGCCATTCCCTGACAAAACAGCCCCAGCATTTT	CASSHSLTKQPQHF
TRBV18	once	TRBJ2-1	NA	TGTGCCAGCTCACCAATCCAGGGTTCCTACAATGAGCAGTTCTTC	CASSPIQGSYNEQFF
TRBV7-3	NA	TRBJ2-1	TRBD2	TGTGCCAGCAGCTCGGGACTAGCGGCCGAGCAGTTCTTC	CASSSGLAAEQFF
TRBV6-5	NA	TRBJ1-6	TRBD1	TGTGCCAGCAGTTGGGGGACAGGGACTAATTCACCCCTCCACTTT	CASSWGTGTNSPLHF
TRBV27	NA	TRBJ1-5	NA	TGTGCCAGCAGTTTAAACAGCCTAAATCAGCCCCAGCATTTT	CASSLNSLNQPQHF
TRBV10-3	NA	TRBJ1-2	NA	TGTGCCACCCCCAGGGGAATCTATGGCTACACCTTC	CATPRGIYGYTF
TRBV10-3	NA	TRBJ1-1	TRBD1	TGTGCCATCAGGGGTGGACAGGGTTACACTGAAGCTTTCTTT	CAIRGGQGYTEAFF
TRBV27	NA	TRBJ2-1	TRBD1	TGTGCCAGCCGTTCAAGGGGGCGAGACAATGAGCAGTTCTTC	CASRSRGRDNEQFF
TRBV11-2	NA	TRBJ2-3	TRBD2	TGTGCCAGCAGCTTTAGCGGGGTTAGCACAGATACGCAGTATTTT	CASSFSGVSTDTQYF
TRBV18	NA	TRBJ2-7	TRBD2	TGTGCCAGCTCACCACCGGTCGGGGCTGTTAGCGGGAGGTGGAACGAGCAGTACTTC	CASSPPVGAVSGRWNEQYF
TRBV28	NA	TRBJ2-3	NA	TGTGCCAGCAGTTTGATCTTGGGGACTCTCACAGATACGCAGTATTTT	CASSLILGTLTDTQYF
TRBV6-5	NA	TRBJ1-4	TRBD1	TGTGCCAGCAGTTTAGGGACAGGGGGTGAAGAAAAACTGTTTTTT	CASSLGTGGEEKLFF
TRBV10-3	few	TRBJ1-2	NA	TGTGCCATCACCGCCGGGGGGGCCTCGGATGGCTACACCTTC	CAITAGGASDGYTF
TRBV18	NA	TRBJ2-7	TRBD2	TGTGCCAGCTCCGAGGGGAATGGAGGACTAGCGGGACTGAACTACGAGCAGTACTTC	CASSEGNGGLAGLNYEQYF
TRBV11-2	few	TRBJ2-7	NA	TGTGCCACCGGGACTGCCTACGAGCAGTACTTC	CATGTAYEQYF
TRBV11-2	NA	TRBJ1-1	NA	TGTGCCAGCAGCACAAGGAGGGGGAACACTGAAGCTTTCTTT	CASSTRRGNTEAFF
TRBV11-3	NA	TRBJ2-5	NA	TGTGCCAGCAGCTTAGATCGACAGGACCAAGAGACCCAGTACTTC	CASSLDRQDQETQYF
TRBV11-2	once	TRBJ2-4	TRBD2	TGTGCCAGCAGCCGCTCGGGGCGGGAGGAGGGCATTCAGTACTTC	CASSRSGREEGIQYF
TRBV6-4	NA	TRBJ2-1	TRBD1	TGTGCCAGCAGTCCACAGGGGGCAATGGGTAATGAGCAGTTCTTC	CASSPQGAMGNEQFF
TRBV30	NA	TRBJ1-2	TRBD1	TGTGCCTGGAGCGGGGACAGTACCCCCTATGGCTACACCTTC	CAWSGDSTPYGYTF
TRBV27	NA	TRBJ2-7	TRBD1	TGTGCCAGCAGTTTTATCCTCCCTACAGGGGTGGACTACGAGCAGTACTTC	CASSFILPTGVDYEQYF
TRBV5-1	NA	TRBJ2-3	NA	TGCGCCAGCAGCTTGGCCCTAGCGCGGGATACGCAGTATTTT	CASSLALARDTQYF
TRBV27	NA	TRBJ1-5	NA	TGTGCCAGCAGTCCTACAGACCCAAATCAGCCCCAGCATTTT	CASSPTDPNQPQHF
TRBV19	NA	TRBJ2-2	NA	TGTGCCAGTAGTCCCTCACAGGGAGTAGGCGGGGAGCTGTTTTTT	CASSPSQGVGGELFF